These T cell receptor beta chains were read from a single sample in a study of T cell repertoires in cytomegalovirus infection. Their antigen targets remain unknown. TCRdb redid the calling of the reads with MiXCR, one entry per CDR3 protein. Of more than 250,000 distinct CDR3 sequences in the sample, just under 25% are singletons; the top ten hold roughly 13%. Sample: cultured PBMCs, taken from culture after CMV antigen stimulation. All receptors derive from a human donor in good health (CMV status not recorded). Some clones in this sample may be carry-over from other donors' samples. Both conserved end residues are part of each CDR3. Each record gives: clone size, CDR3 length, V gene, D gene, J gene, CDR3 DNA, CDR3 protein. D genes are given only for firm matches. The size field is filled for only some rows; it gives once, few, many or a size class.

-	13	TRBV4-1	-	TRBJ2-2	TGCGCCAGCAGCCCCCGAGAGTACGGGGAGCTGTTTTTT	CASSPREYGELFF
few	13	TRBV7-2	-	TRBJ2-1	TGTGCCAGCAGTTATACCGGGGGAGGTGAGCAGTTCTTC	CASSYTGGGEQFF
-	15	TRBV12-3/TRBV12-4	-	TRBJ2-3	TGTGCCAGCAGCTCCCCCTCACGTGACACAGATACGCAGTATTTT	CASSSPSRDTDTQYF
many	16	TRBV7-2	-	TRBJ2-2	TGTGCCAGCAGCTTAGTGGGAGGGGGGAGCACCGGGGAGCTGTTTTTT	CASSLVGGGSTGELFF
few	20	TRBV6-2/TRBV6-3	TRBD2	TRBJ2-5	TGTGCCAGCCGAAACGAGATTTCGACTAGCGGGAGGCTCCTAGAAGAGACCCAGTACTTC	CASRNEISTSGRLLEETQYF
-	13	TRBV5-4	-	TRBJ2-5	TGTGCCAGCAGCTTCAGGACACAAGAGACCCAGTACTTC	CASSFRTQETQYF
-	14	TRBV2	-	TRBJ2-3	TGTGCCATGGCGGCAGACCTCAACACAGATACGCAGTATTTT	CAMAADLNTDTQYF
few	15	TRBV6-2/TRBV6-3	-	TRBJ1-5	TGTGCCAGCAAAAATACCGGGACGTACAATCAGCCCCAGCATTTT	CASKNTGTYNQPQHF
-	15	TRBV6-8	-	TRBJ1-1	TGTGCCAGCAGTTACGGAGGGGCCTGGAACACTGAAGCTTTCTTT	CASSYGGAWNTEAFF
-	17	TRBV20-1	TRBD1	TRBJ1-5	TGCAGTGCTATTATGGGCAGGGGGCTCTATAGCAATCAGCCCCAGCATTTT	CSAIMGRGLYSNQPQHF
-	14	TRBV6-2/TRBV6-3	TRBD1	TRBJ1-1	TGTGCCAGCAGTTGGACAGGGAGGAACACTGAAGCTTTCTTT	CASSWTGRNTEAFF
-	16	TRBV12-3/TRBV12-4	TRBD2	TRBJ2-1	TGTGCCAGCAGCCTTGGGCGACTAGCGGGGTACAATGAGCAGTTCTTC	CASSLGRLAGYNEQFF
few	15	TRBV20-1	TRBD2	TRBJ2-1	TGCAGTGCTACCGGGACTAGCGGGAGTAGGGATGAGCAGTTCTTC	CSATGTSGSRDEQFF
-	14	TRBV7-2	TRBD2	TRBJ2-1	TGTGCCAGCAGCCCGGGGGGGCTAGCAGGTGAGCAGTTCTTC	CASSPGGLAGEQFF
few	15	TRBV19	TRBD2	TRBJ2-1	TGTGCCAGTAACCTTTTAGCGGGAGTGTACAATGAGCAGTTCTTC	CASNLLAGVYNEQFF
-	14	TRBV6-2/TRBV6-3	-	TRBJ2-1	TGTGCCAGCAGTACCGGACTGGTTGGAAATGAGCAGTTCTTC	CASSTGLVGNEQFF
-	13	TRBV12-3/TRBV12-4	-	TRBJ2-1	TGTGCCAGCAGTTTGTTGACCCACAATGAGCAGTTCTTC	CASSLLTHNEQFF
-	15	TRBV7-1	TRBD1	TRBJ2-1	TGTGCCAGCAGCTCCCCCCGGGACAGGGGCGGCGAGCGGTTCTTC	CASSSPRDRGGERFF
-	10	TRBV20-1	-	TRBJ1-5	TGCAGTGCTGCCCCGGAGCCCCAGCATTTT	CSAAPEPQHF
-	16	TRBV6-5	TRBD1	TRBJ1-1	TGTGCCAGCAGTTGGGACAGGGACAGGGTAAGGGCTGAAGCTTTCTTT	CASSWDRDRVRAEAFF
few	11	TRBV19	-	TRBJ1-2	TGTGCCAGTATGAAGAACTATGGCTACACCTTC	CASMKNYGYTF
once	17	TRBV7-9	TRBD1	TRBJ1-1	TGTGCCAGCAGCTTAGCGCTCGGGACAGATATGAACACTGAAGCTTTCTTT	CASSLALGTDMNTEAFF
-	12	TRBV20-1	-	TRBJ2-1	TGCAGTGCTCACGGGGCCTTCCCAAAGCAGTTCTTC	CSAHGAFPKQFF
-	16	TRBV18	-	TRBJ1-2	TGTGCCAGCTCACCACCATCGGTCAAACCCCTCTATGGCTACACCTTC	CASSPPSVKPLYGYTF
many	15	TRBV7-2	TRBD2	TRBJ2-1	TGTGCCAGCAGCTTAGTAGCGGGCCCCAAGGATGAGCAGTTCTTC	CASSLVAGPKDEQFF
few	13	TRBV12-3/TRBV12-4	-	TRBJ2-3	TGTGCCAGCAGCCCAGGGACGTCCGCTACGCAGTATTTT	CASSPGTSATQYF
few	16	TRBV10-3	-	TRBJ1-2	TGTGCCATCAGTGAGTCTATTTTCAAGGAGGGCTATGGCTACACCTTC	CAISESIFKEGYGYTF
-	16	TRBV19	-	TRBJ1-5	TGTGCCAGTAGGCTTTGGTCCATCCAAGGCAATCAGCCCCAGCATTTT	CASRLWSIQGNQPQHF
many	14	TRBV7-6	-	TRBJ2-1	TGTGCCAGCAGCTTAAGCCTCGCACACAATGAGCAGTTCTTC	CASSLSLAHNEQFF
few	12	TRBV12-3/TRBV12-4	-	TRBJ2-1	TGTGCCAGCAGTTTAAGATTGGGCGTGGAGTTCTTC	CASSLRLGVEFF
-	14	TRBV7-2	-	TRBJ1-4	TGTGCCAGCAGCTTAAAGTCTCCTAATGAAAAACTGTTTTTT	CASSLKSPNEKLFF
few	15	TRBV18	TRBD1	TRBJ1-2	TGTGCCAGCTCACCGACCGGGACAGCTAACTATGGCTACACCTTC	CASSPTGTANYGYTF
-	15	TRBV3-1	-	TRBJ1-1	TGTGCCAGCAGCCTTCCTGGGGGGGGAGTGTCTGAAGCTTTCTTT	CASSLPGGGVSEAFF
-	13	TRBV5-6	-	TRBJ1-2	TGTGCCAGCAGCCCATCCGGGACTCGCGGCTACACCTTC	CASSPSGTRGYTF
-	16	TRBV20-1	TRBD1	TRBJ1-1	TGCAGTGCTGCACTCAACAGGGGTTCGGGGTACACTGAAGCTTTCTTT	CSAALNRGSGYTEAFF
few	16	TRBV29-1	TRBD1	TRBJ2-4	TGCAGCGTTGACTTCGGGACAGGGGGCGGCAAAAACATTCAGTACTTC	CSVDFGTGGGKNIQYF
many	15	TRBV7-2	-	TRBJ2-1	TGTGCCAGCAGCTTAGGCCAGGGGAAGTACAATGAGCAGTTCTTC	CASSLGQGKYNEQFF
many	13	TRBV7-8	TRBD2	TRBJ2-1	TGTGCCAGCAGCTCGGGGGGGGGGAATGAGCAGTTCTTC	CASSSGGGNEQFF
few	13	TRBV29-1	-	TRBJ2-3	TGCAGCGGGGCGGCGGCAGGGGCAGATACGCAGTATTTT	CSGAAAGADTQYF
-	15	TRBV4-2	-	TRBJ1-4	TGTGCCAGCAGCCAAGAGAGGGACACTAATGAAAAACTGTTGTTT	CASSQERDTNEKLLF
few	16	TRBV28	-	TRBJ2-4	TGTGCCAGCAGTTTATCGGGGGTGCTAGCCAAAAACATTCAGTACTTC	CASSLSGVLAKNIQYF
-	12	TRBV14	-	TRBJ1-4	TGTGCCAGCAGCCCAGGTGCGGAAAAACTGTTTTTT	CASSPGAEKLFF